This TCR beta chain was documented in a study of T-cell memory formation after mild COVID-19. Study-level findings and limits: Contracting CD8+ clones were enriched in EMRA, CD4+ mainly in CM and EM. The study detected some responding clones in pre-infection memory, suggesting cross-reactive memory joined.

TCRdb independently ran MiXCR on the 5' RACE reads; one entry per CDR3 protein. Of 400,000 to 500,000 distinct CDR3 sequences in the sample, about 24% were seen once. Germline lookup yields CDR1 LNHNV and CDR2 YYDKDF (reference sequence). The CDR3 is 15 residues long. Comment on this clonotype: Its specificity is not known. Sequence at one end of the junction differs from germline and may be a read error.

The V gene is TRBV15, the J gene TRBJ2-5; possible D gene TRBD2, 6 bases. The sequence was collected from an adult woman who had mild COVID-19 (a few samples of this study predate the infection). Cell type and time point are not known. The sequenced sample was PBMCs or a T cell subset sorted from them (not recorded which). DNA for the CDR3: TGTACCACCAGCAGAGTTCAACCGGGGGTGGAGACCCAGTACTTC. This sequence encodes CTTSRVQPGVETQYF. Variable domain in full (rest from reference TRBV15 and TRBJ2-5): DAMVIQNPRYQVTQFGKPVTLSCSQTLNHNVMYWYQQKSSQAPKLLFHYYDKDFNNEADTPDNFQSRRPNTSFCFLDIRSPGLGDTAMYLCTTSRVQPGVETQYFGPGTRLLVL.